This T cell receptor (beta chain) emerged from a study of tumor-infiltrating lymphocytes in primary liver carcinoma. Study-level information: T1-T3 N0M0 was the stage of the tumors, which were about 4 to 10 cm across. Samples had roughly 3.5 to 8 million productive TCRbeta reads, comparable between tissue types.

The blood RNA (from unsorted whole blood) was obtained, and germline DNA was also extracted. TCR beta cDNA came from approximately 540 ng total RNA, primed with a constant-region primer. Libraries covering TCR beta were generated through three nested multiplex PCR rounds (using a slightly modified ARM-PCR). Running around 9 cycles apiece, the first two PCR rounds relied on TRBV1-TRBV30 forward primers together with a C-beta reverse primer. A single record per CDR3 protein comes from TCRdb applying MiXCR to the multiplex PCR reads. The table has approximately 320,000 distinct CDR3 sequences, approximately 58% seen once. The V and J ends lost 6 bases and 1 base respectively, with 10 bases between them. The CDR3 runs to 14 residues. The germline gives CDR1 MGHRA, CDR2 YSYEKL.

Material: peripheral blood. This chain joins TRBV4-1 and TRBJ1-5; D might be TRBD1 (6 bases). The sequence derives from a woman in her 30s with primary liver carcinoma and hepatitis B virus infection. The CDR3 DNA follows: TGCGCCAGCAGTGGGGGCTTGAGCAATCAGCCCCAGCATTTT. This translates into CASSGGLSNQPQHF.